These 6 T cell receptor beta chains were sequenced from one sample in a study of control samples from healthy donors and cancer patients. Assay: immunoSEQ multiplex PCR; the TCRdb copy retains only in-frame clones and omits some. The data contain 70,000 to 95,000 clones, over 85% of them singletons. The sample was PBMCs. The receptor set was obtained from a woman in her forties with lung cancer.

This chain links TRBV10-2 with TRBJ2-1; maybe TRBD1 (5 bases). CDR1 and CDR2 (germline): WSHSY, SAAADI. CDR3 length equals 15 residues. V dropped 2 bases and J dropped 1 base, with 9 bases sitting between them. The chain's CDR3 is CASSEGAVSYNEQFF. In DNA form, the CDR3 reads TGCGCCAGCAGTGAGGGGGCAGTATCCTACAATGAGCAGTTCTTC.

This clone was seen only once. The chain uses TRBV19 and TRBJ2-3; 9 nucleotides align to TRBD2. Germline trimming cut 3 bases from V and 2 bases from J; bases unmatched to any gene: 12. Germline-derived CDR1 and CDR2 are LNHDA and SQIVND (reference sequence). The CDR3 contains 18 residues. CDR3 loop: CASSIWRGGSGYTDTQYF. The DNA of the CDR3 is TGTGCCAGTAGTATTTGGCGGGGGGGTAGTGGATACACAGATACGCAGTATTTT.

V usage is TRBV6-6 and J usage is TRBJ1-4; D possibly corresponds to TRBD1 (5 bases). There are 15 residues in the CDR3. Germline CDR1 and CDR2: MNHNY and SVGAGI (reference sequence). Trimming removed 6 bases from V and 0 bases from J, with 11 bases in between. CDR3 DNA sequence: TGTGCCAGCAGCCGACAGCCATCAACTAATGAAAAACTGTTTTTT. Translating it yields CASSRQPSTNEKLFF.

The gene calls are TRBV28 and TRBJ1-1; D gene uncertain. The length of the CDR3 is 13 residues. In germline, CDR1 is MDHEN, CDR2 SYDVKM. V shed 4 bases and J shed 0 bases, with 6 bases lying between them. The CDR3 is CASSSTMNTEAFF. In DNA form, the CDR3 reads TGTGCCAGCAGTTCCACCATGAACACTGAAGCTTTCTTT. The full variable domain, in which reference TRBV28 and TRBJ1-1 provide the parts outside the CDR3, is DVKVTQSSRYLVKRTGEKVFLECVQDMDHENMFWYRQDPGLGLRLIYFSYDVKMKEKGDIPEGYSVSREKKERFSLILESASTNQTSMYLCASSSTMNTEAFFGQGTRLTVV.

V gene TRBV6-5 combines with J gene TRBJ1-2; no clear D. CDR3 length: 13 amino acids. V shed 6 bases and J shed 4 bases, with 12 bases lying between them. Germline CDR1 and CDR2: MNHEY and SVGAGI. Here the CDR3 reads CASRFDWTYGYTF. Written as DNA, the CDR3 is TGTGCCAGCAGATTCGACTGGACCTATGGCTACACCTTC.

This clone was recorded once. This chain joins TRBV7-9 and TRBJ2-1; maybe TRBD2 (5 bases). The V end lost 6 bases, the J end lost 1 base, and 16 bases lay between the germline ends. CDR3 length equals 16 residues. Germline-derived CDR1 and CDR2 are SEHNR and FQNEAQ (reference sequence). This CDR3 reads CASRSRTGSSYNEQFF. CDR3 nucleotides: TGTGCCAGCAGATCCCGGACGGGGAGTTCCTACAATGAGCAGTTCTTC.